The present entry profiles one T cell receptor (beta chain) with its context. This clone was seen a single time. The target of this receptor is not known. No much larger clone exists at a distance of one base, and base qualities are not known. The data were taken from a study of tissue T cells after allogeneic stem cell transplantation (dated by TCRdb to between 2021 and 2024). Regarding the study in general: Over an approximately 3-year period, seven adult allo-HCT recipients with steroid-refractory GVHD were prospectively enrolled in a research-autopsy study. Gastrointestinal GVHD was present in all GVHD patients, several lines of GVHD-directed therapy were administered to all GVHD patients, and skin involvement was additionally present in five or six GVHD patients. Using research autopsies of patients with and without GVHD, plus mouse models of GVHD, the study profiled TCR beta repertoires across many tissues. Pre-transplant PBMCs were of recipient origin and were available from four or five GVHD patients. The human part of the study was a prospective observational study with no blinding and no randomization. For viably preserved blood and marrow, CD3+ T cells were flow-sorted when cell numbers permitted, and smaller samples went directly to DNA extraction. Every GVHD patient received a graft from a donor; a handful of grafts were unmodified and three were CD34-selected to deplete T cells. Results and caveats for the whole study, not just this receptor: Only a few T cell clones appeared in more than one patient, yet motif-based clustering showed tissue-specific repertoire signatures that were shared between patients. Within patients, how anatomically similar tissues were was a major factor shaping TCR repertoire composition, regardless of disease or transplant status. The patient cohort was small and clinically heterogeneous, and sampling depth was acknowledged as a limitation. Which tissue TCRs were alloreactive or antigen-specific was not determined in the study, and some of the clones might have been host cells that persisted. In both patients and mice, T cells from blood and spleen picked up only a limited part of the TCR repertoire that was detected in tissues.

Via the germline V gene (reference sequence), CDR1 is LGHDT and CDR2 YNNKEL. V lost 1 base and J lost 7 bases; the stretch between them is 10 bases long. Inclusive of the bounding cysteine and phenylalanine, the CDR3 is 13 residues long. This entry keeps only the CDR3 DNA: 39 bases, framed from base 1. In light of the paper, this sample's time point label describes: recipient (host-origin) PBMCs collected before allo-HCT. The receptor library was made with the immunoSEQ multiplex PCR assay. TCRbeta CDR3 sequencing was performed at survey depth by Adaptive Biotechnologies, and CDR3 sequences, V/J genes, productive frequency and template counts were reported. TCR beta CDR3 regions were amplified from genomic DNA rather than RNA. The authors processed their data as follows. Jensen-Shannon divergence served to quantify pairwise repertoire overlap between tissues, with 0 meaning identical and 1 meaning complete divergence. Tissues were clustered by single-linkage agglomerative hierarchical clustering of pairwise JSD values and displayed as dendrograms. All patient samples were analyzed with GLIPH2 using simulation_depth 1000, kmer_min_depth 3 and cdr3_length_cutoff 8, and only groups containing more than two unique CDR3s were kept. A standardized tissue-overlap score extrapolated Jaccard GLIPH-group overlap across patients to a standard repertoire size of 1000 clones. Linear mixed-effect models, with tissue as a fixed effect and individual as a random effect, were used to test how diversity related to clinical or experimental variables. As stored in TCRdb, this immuneACCESS dataset retains in-frame rearrangements with V and J assigned. A fraction of the clones does not appear; measured against another copy, unresolved V genes explain less than half of the discrepancy, and the remainder lacks a known reason. For V, J and clone size, that table is used; D and trimming come from the DNA. For this sample the table gives tens of thousands of clones, of which roughly 92% were detected only once. Approximately 3.9% of the sample is taken by the ten largest.

This sequence originates from a woman between 35 and 70 years old who later had graft-versus-host disease after an allogeneic stem cell transplant. This sequence uses TRBV3-1 (or the pseudogene TRBV3-2) and TRBJ1-2, with an unclear D gene assignment. The sequencing here drew on blood, taken before transplantation. In nucleotide form, the sequence is TGTGCCAGCAGCCAAGGAGGGTTTATTGGCTACACCTTC. The translation is CASSQGGFIGYTF.